The TCR beta chain under discussion was sequenced for a study of blood T cell repertoires in COVID-19. This clone has more than one count but fewer than ten. Per germline, CDR1 MDHEN and CDR2 SYDVKM. The V gene end was trimmed by 6 bases and the J gene end by 5 bases; junction bases not matched to a gene: 7. This CDR3 comprises 14 residues. The assay was immunoSEQ multiplex PCR, and TCRdb's table has in-frame clones only and misses some. The data show 250,000 to 300,000 clones, about nine tenths seen once. The study counted Cohort 3 donors as recovered given two negative PCRs, clearance, or symptom resolution.

The chain recombines TRBV28 with TRBJ2-7, with 10 bases lining up with TRBD1. Specimen: PBMCs or T cells enriched from blood (not recorded which). The TCR comes from an older woman who had recovered from COVID-19. The CDR3 is CASSSRDRGHEQYF. The CDR3 nucleotides are TGTGCCAGCAGCTCCCGGGACAGGGGCCACGAGCAGTACTTC. The whole variable domain, filled in from reference TRBV28 and TRBJ2-7, reads DVKVTQSSRYLVKRTGEKVFLECVQDMDHENMFWYRQDPGLGLRLIYFSYDVKMKEKGDIPEGYSVSREKKERFSLILESASTNQTSMYLCASSSRDRGHEQYFGPGTRLTVT.